Sequencing of this T cell receptor (beta chain) was carried out in a study of cytomegalovirus exposure and HLA in healthy donors. In the study overall: One earlier analysis, a look at approximately 180 million T cells, found around 110 million unique TCR beta sequences.

This clone has a handful of counts. Its antigen remains unknown. Vbeta (60) and Jbeta (13) primers were used in the PCR. The method was immunoSEQ multiplex PCR; TCRdb's version includes in-frame clones alone and lacks a portion of them. Of 100,000 to 150,000 clones in the sample, roughly 84% were seen once. This CDR3 contains 13 residues. V dropped 4 bases and J dropped 8 bases, with 10 bases sitting between them. Germline V CDR1 and CDR2: SGHDT, YYEEEE. Whole-study results and caveats: Beyond CMV serostatus, there was no information to go on about immune exposure.

The donors comprised healthy bone marrow donors. J is TRBJ1-6 and V is TRBV5-6; unclear D gene. The sample was PBMCs. The origin of this receptor is a man in his fifties in good health and CMV-seronegative. CDR3 region: CASSAAPDSPLHF. Written as DNA, the CDR3 is TGTGCCAGCAGCGCCGCCCCGGATTCACCCCTCCACTTT.